The next 18 T cell receptor beta chains were all read from a single sample in a study of regulatory T cells in long-lasting Graves disease listed by TCRdb under 2021. Library method: multiplex PCR. The listed sequencing device is Illumina HiSeq 4000. To build TCR beta libraries, CDR3 regions were amplified by Arm-PCR using iRepertoire HTBI primers. TCRdb passed the public sequencing reads through fastp at Q25 and MiXCR, retaining productive beta sequences. One record per CDR3 amino acid sequence lists the most common genes and DNA. Counted in this sample were around 480,000 distinct CDR3 sequences; 15% to 20% of them appeared once. The leading ten clones occupy 20% to 30% of the sample. Taken with the paper, the label for time point translates to: newly diagnosed GD, antithyroid drugs for less than 3 months. For both TCR sequencing and RNA sequencing, RNA was extracted from PBMCs using TRIzol. This sample was shared with a second study, whose subject was T cells in Graves' hyperthyroidism and ophthalmopathy.

The specimen comprised peripheral blood mononuclear cells (PBMCs), sampled at new diagnosis, from a patient treated with antithyroid drugs. The receptors were sampled from a woman aged 35 to 60 with Graves disease. Donor details come from another sample of the same person, matched by shared clones.

This clonotype showed up many times. The CDR3 loop reads CASSSLTSGGSTQYF. The CDR3 DNA reads as TGTGCCAGCAGCTCGTTGACTAGCGGGGGTTCTACGCAGTATTTT. The chain has TRBV7-2 and TRBJ2-3; 12 nucleotides agree with TRBD2. The CDR3 length is 15 residues. Looked up from germline, CDR1 is SGHTA and CDR2 is FQGNSA. Trimming removed 4 bases from V and 8 bases from J; junction bases left unmatched: 7.

The DNA for the CDR3 is TGTGCCAGCAGCACTGCACTGGGCTACACCTTC. It yields the protein CASSTALGYTF. The chain carries TRBV12-3 or TRBV12-4 and TRBJ1-2, with D uncertain. This CDR3 has 11 amino acids. V was trimmed by 6 bases and J by 8 bases, leaving 10 bases between them.

This clonotype was picked up a small number of times. The gene calls are TRBV27 and TRBJ1-2; 11 bases map to TRBD1. The germline CDR1 and CDR2 sequences are MNHEY and SMNVEV (reference sequence). CDR3 length: 14 amino acids. The ends lost 6 bases at V and 2 bases at J; junction bases unmatched: 2. CDR3 sequence reads: CASRRTGGNYGYTF. The CDR3, as DNA: TGTGCCAGCAGGAGGACAGGGGGCAACTATGGCTACACCTTC.

This clonotype was observed many times. The chain recombines TRBV7-3 with TRBJ2-5, with no clear D. V lost 5 bases and J lost 5, with 12 bases in between. Germline CDR1 and CDR2: SGHTA and FQGTGA. The CDR3 is made up of 13 amino acids. The CDR3 loop reads CASSVGPAETQYF. The CDR3 nucleotides read TGTGCCAGCAGCGTTGGGCCGGCGGAGACCCAGTACTTC. Using reference TRBV7-3 and TRBJ2-5 for the parts outside the CDR3, the full variable domain is GAGVSQTPSNKVTEKGKYVELRCDPISGHTALYWYRQSLGQGPEFLIYFQGTGAADDSGLPNDRFFAVRPEGSVSTLKIQRTERGDSAVYLCASSVGPAETQYFGPGTRLLVL.

This clonotype has ten or more counts. The chain employs TRBV28 and TRBJ1-1; 8 nucleotides line up with TRBD1. The length of the CDR3 is 15 residues. The ends lost 5 bases at V and 3 bases at J; junction bases unmatched: 8. Germline loops: CDR1 MDHEN, CDR2 SYDVKM. The CDR3 DNA reads as TGTGCCAGCAGTCAGACAGGGGTTGGAGACACTGAAGCTTTCTTT. This translates into CASSQTGVGDTEAFF.

This clonotype was counted ten times or more. The V and J genes are TRBV2 and TRBJ2-1; D remains unclear. Germline CDR1 and CDR2: SNHLY and FYNNEI. CDR3 length: 14 amino acids. V was pared by 6 bases and J by 3 bases, with 12 bases between. The CDR3 coding sequence is TGTGCCAGCAGCTCTAATGATGTCTACAATGAGCAGTTCTTC. Protein sequence: CASSSNDVYNEQFF.

The chain uses TRBV5-1 and TRBJ2-1; D possibly corresponds to TRBD2 (7 bases). Per germline, CDR1 SGHRS and CDR2 YFSETQ. This CDR3 is built from 15 residues. Between the trimmed V and J ends, which lost 0 bases and 4 bases, there was a span of 11 bases. CDR3 protein: CASSLGGGRYNEQFF. Here the CDR3 DNA reads TGCGCCAGCAGCTTGGGGGGGGGCAGATACAATGAGCAGTTCTTC. Together with reference TRBV5-1 and TRBJ2-1, the CDR3 gives the full variable domain: KAGVTQTPRYLIKTRGQQVTLSCSPISGHRSVSWYQQTPGQGLQFLFEYFSETQRNKGNFPGRFSGRQFSNSRSEMNVSTLELGDSALYLCASSLGGGRYNEQFFGPGTRLTVL.

This clonotype was found many times. The chain joins TRBV11-2 to TRBJ1-1; D remains ambiguous. The CDR3 is 14 amino acids. Trimming left V 4 bases short and J 4 bases short, with 13 bases between. CDR1 is SGHAT and CDR2 is FQNNGV in the germline V gene. The CDR3 region has the DNA TGTGCCAGCAGCTCAGTCTCCCCTGGCACTGAAGCTTTCTTT. As protein: CASSSVSPGTEAFF.

This clonotype turned up a few times. This sequence joins TRBV2 and TRBJ1-6; 12 bases are a match to TRBD1. Trimming removed 7 bases from V and 6 bases from J; junction bases left unmatched: 10. This CDR3 is 17 amino acids long. Germline V gene lookup returns CDR1 SNHLY and CDR2 FYNNEI. The CDR3 DNA reads TGTGCCAGCACCTCCGGGACAGGGGGCGTTAGTAATTCACCCCTCCACTTT. As protein: CASTSGTGGVSNSPLHF.

In this sample, this clonotype turned up a few times. The rearrangement uses TRBV6-2 or TRBV6-3 and TRBJ2-5; no reliable D call. This CDR3 contains 13 residues. The V gene's germline CDR1 is MNHEY and CDR2 SVGEGT. Trimming removed 1 base from V and 3 bases from J, with 6 bases in between. CDR3 in DNA: TGTGCCAGCAGTTACTTGTCAAAAGAGACCCAGTACTTC. Translated: CASSYLSKETQYF.

Worth noting for this clonotype: A single base separates this from a much larger clone, so it may be a read error. The rearrangement uses TRBV11-3 and TRBJ1-1; D is unresolved. The CDR3 is 14 amino acids. In germline, CDR1 is SGHNT, CDR2 YENEEA. Trimming removed 8 bases at V and 1 base at J, with 14 bases between. The CDR3 bases are TGTGCCAGCGGGTCTGTGGCGTCGAACACTGAAGCTTTCTTT. Translated, it gives CASGSVASNTEAFF.

In this sample, this clonotype turned up many times. The chain links TRBV10-3 to TRBJ1-1; possible D gene TRBD1, 5 bases. V lost 10 bases and J 0 bases, leaving 15 bases between the germline ends. This CDR3 is 14 amino acids long. Germline CDR1 ENHRY, CDR2 SYGVKD. The CDR3 reads CATNKGQVNTEAFF. CDR3 nucleotides: TGTGCCACCAATAAGGGGCAAGTGAACACTGAAGCTTTCTTT.

This clonotype was counted ten times or more. The V call is TRBV2, the J call TRBJ2-7; 7 bases match TRBD1. This CDR3 is 14 amino acids long. Trimming cost V 5 bases and J 0 bases; bases outside gene matches: 4. Germline V gives CDR1 SNHLY, CDR2 FYNNEI. CDR3 amino acids: CASSYRGNSYEQYF. In DNA, the CDR3 is TGTGCCAGCAGTTACAGGGGAAACTCCTACGAGCAGTACTTC.

Of note for this clonotype: A single base separates this from a much larger clone, so it may be a read error. The chain carries TRBV12-3 or TRBV12-4 and TRBJ1-2; D is perhaps TRBD1 (5 bases). The CDR3 length is 14 residues. The CDR3 DNA follows: TGTGCCAGCAGTTTAGCGCTTGGGGACTATGGCCACACCTTC. Protein sequence: CASSLALGDYGHTF.

This clonotype was counted at least ten times. The chain recombines TRBV28 with TRBJ2-5, with a tentative D call TRBD2 (6 bases). The V end was cut by 3 bases, the J end by 4 bases, with 18 bases between. CDR1 is MDHEN and CDR2 is SYDVKM in the germline V gene. The CDR3 covers 16 residues. CDR3 bases: TGTGCCAGCAGTTTGTTTGGATTGGGGACTCTAGAGACCCAGTACTTC. Amino acid sequence: CASSLFGLGTLETQYF.

This clonotype was seen repeatedly, ten times or more. The chain uses TRBV2 and TRBJ2-5; the match to TRBD2 covers 9 bases. Trimming at V came to 3 bases and at J to 0 bases, leaving 5 bases not matched to a gene. Germline loops: CDR1 SNHLY, CDR2 FYNNEI. The CDR3 totals 16 residues. The CDR3 loop reads CASSDTGLAHQETQYF. The CDR3, as DNA: TGTGCCAGCAGTGATACGGGACTAGCTCACCAAGAGACCCAGTACTTC.

With regard to this clonotype: Given a much more abundant clone one base away, this may be a read error. The chain employs TRBV6-2 or TRBV6-3 and TRBJ2-1, with 11 bases that match TRBD2. Germline V lookup: CDR1 MNHEY, CDR2 SVGEGT. The V and J ends lost 1 base and 10 bases, in that order; junction bases with no gene match: 12. CDR3 length: 17 residues. In DNA, the CDR3 is TGTGCCAGCAGTTACTTACTGACTAGCGGGGTTCCCTACGAGCAGTTCTTC. Translation: CASSYLLTSGVPYEQFF.

A note on this clonotype: A read error may be the cause here, since a much bigger clone is one base away. The chain is built from TRBV2 and TRBJ2-3; no definite D call. V lost 6 bases, J lost 2 bases, and 6 bases lay in between. Germline CDR1 and CDR2: SNHLY and FYNNEI. The CDR3 runs to 12 residues. Written as DNA, the CDR3 is TGTGCCAGCAGCTACACCACAGATACGCAGTATTTT. This encodes CASSYTTDTQYF.